This record looks at one T cell receptor beta chain sequence and its context. The antigen is undetermined. This specimen comes from a study of T cell responses to AZD1222 COVID-19 vaccine. Study-wide points: Baseline antibody screening turned up just six seropositive AZD1222 recipients. Repertoire collection took place solely once the T cell response had peaked. CD4 TCRs covered the whole spike, strongest at regions 160-218 and 743-854. It should be noted that donors were predominantly white British and more often female, and clonal diversity was possibly underestimated.

Some clones are missing from TCRdb's copy, which holds only in-frame ones; the method was immunoSEQ multiplex PCR. Counted here are 150,000 to 200,000 clones, 94% occurring once; the ten biggest clones make up about 0.64%. Germline V lookup: CDR1 SGHAT, CDR2 FQNNGV. This CDR3 region has 16 residues. The V and J ends lost 5 bases and 4 bases, in that order; junction bases with no gene match: 14. V gene TRBV11-2 combines with J gene TRBJ2-7, with TRBD2 identical over 7 bases. The sequenced sample was peripheral blood, obtained on day 0 of AZD1222 vaccination. The sequence was collected from an adult in good health. CDR3 protein: CASSPSRGESRYEQYF. CDR3 DNA: TGTGCCAGCAGCCCATCTCGGGGGGAAAGTAGGTACGAGCAGTACTTC.